What follows are 15 T cell receptor beta chains derived from one specimen sequenced in a study of CD8 T cells in ankylosing spondylitis (dated by TCRdb to about 2017). The antigens these receptors bind are not known. Overall results and qualifications from the work: Blood from ankylosing spondylitis patients appeared to be characterized by a TCR beta motif composed of 7 to 9 highly homologous amino acid variants.

Library preparation employed 5' RACE. The instrument given in TCRdb is Illumina HiSeq 2500. The raw public reads went through TCRdb reprocessing: fastp at Q25, MiXCR clone calling, in-frame beta chains kept. Identical CDR3 proteins give one entry, which carries the most common genes and DNA. This sample gives 450,000 to 550,000 distinct CDR3 sequences in total; about 5.2% of them show up just once. Under 4.5% of the sample goes to the ten largest clones. The sample was blood, either unsorted or a sorted T cell fraction (not recorded which). Receptor source: a male donor with ankylosing spondylitis.

The sample holds many counts of this clonotype. The chain is built from TRBV4-2 and TRBJ2-4; D might be TRBD1 or TRBD2, each matching 6 bases. The CDR3 consists of 16 residues. The germline V and J ends were trimmed by 5 bases and 2 bases, with 16 bases remaining between them. CDR1 is LGHNA, CDR2 YNFKEQ, per germline. DNA for the CDR3: TGTGCCAGCAGCTCACAGGGAGGTCATTCCAAAAACATTCAGTACTTC. Amino acids: CASSSQGGHSKNIQYF.

This clonotype was found many times. The chain carries TRBV7-2 and TRBJ2-3; D gene unclear. The CDR3 runs 14 residues. With 1 base removed from V and 4 bases from J, the gap between germline ends came to 9 bases. From germline, CDR1 is SGHTA and CDR2 FQGNSA. The CDR3 sequence: CASSLGIMADTQYF. The CDR3 bases are TGTGCCAGCAGCTTAGGCATCATGGCAGATACGCAGTATTTT. The entire variable domain, with the rest obtained from reference TRBV7-2 and TRBJ2-3, is as follows: GAGVSQSPSNKVTEKGKDVELRCDPISGHTALYWYRQSLGQGLEFLIYFQGNSAPDKSGLPSDRFSAERTGGSVSTLTIQRTQQEDSAVYLCASSLGIMADTQYFGPGTRLTVL.

This clonotype was observed at least ten times. The chain has TRBV9 and TRBJ1-6; a weak D match, TRBD1 (6 bases). Per germline, CDR1 SGDLS and CDR2 YYNGEE. This CDR3 is 14 amino acids long. Deletions cut 4 bases from V and 7 bases from J, with 12 bases between. The CDR3 DNA follows: TGTGCCAGCAGCCAGGGGATACAGAATTCACCCCTCCACTTT. It is translated as CASSQGIQNSPLHF. The full variable domain, its missing parts supplied by reference TRBV9 and TRBJ1-6, is DSGVTQTPKHLITATGQRVTLRCSPRSGDLSVYWYQQSLDQGLQFLIQYYNGEERAKGNILERFSAQQFPDLHSELNLSSLELGDSALYFCASSQGIQNSPLHFGNGTRLTVT.

This clonotype was found many times. V is TRBV20-1 and J is TRBJ1-2; D ambiguous. V dropped 6 bases and J dropped 12 bases, with 23 bases sitting between them. This CDR3 has 13 residues. CDR1 is DFQATT and CDR2 is SNEGSKA in the germline V gene (reference sequence). CDR3 region: CSADSAYPVGNTF. DNA for the CDR3: TGCAGTGCCGATTCGGCCTATCCCGTCGGGAACACCTTC.

This chain uses TRBV10-2 with TRBJ2-1; 13 bases fit TRBD2. The CDR3 has 16 amino acids. The germline V gene has CDR1 WSHSY and CDR2 SAAADI. The ends lost 8 bases at V and 8 bases at J; junction bases unmatched: 12. CDR3 coding DNA: TGCGCCAGCGTACTCCTCGGGACTAGCGGGACATATGAGCAGTTCTTC. The encoded protein is CASVLLGTSGTYEQFF.

This chain uses TRBV6-2 or TRBV6-3 with TRBJ1-1, with D perhaps TRBD1 (6 bases). Germline V gene lookup returns CDR1 MNHEY and CDR2 SVGEGT. The V end was cut by 7 bases, the J end by 1 base, with 10 bases between. This CDR3 region has 13 residues. CDR3 DNA sequence: TGTGCCAGCACCCAAGGGGGGAACACTGAAGCTTTCTTT. Translation: CASTQGGNTEAFF.

This clonotype was detected ten times or more. V usage is TRBV20-1 and J usage is TRBJ1-5; a possible D gene is TRBD1 (5 bases). Trimming shortened V by 6 bases and J by 5 bases, and 11 bases separated the two germline ends. Germline V gene sequence: CDR1 DFQATT, CDR2 SNEGSKA (reference sequence). CDR3 length: 12 residues. The CDR3 DNA reads TGCAGTGCGGGGGACTTTGATCAGCCCCAGCATTTT. It yields the protein CSAGDFDQPQHF.

This clonotype was observed many times. The J gene is TRBJ2-2, the V gene TRBV5-1, with 7 positions matching TRBD2. The CDR3 spans 18 residues. V shed 0 bases, J shed 4 bases, and the junction held 12 bases outside the gene matches. Germline CDR1 reads SGHRS; CDR2 reads YFSETQ. The CDR3 sequence is CASSLAIGGSLPTGELFF. In nucleotides, the CDR3 is TGCGCCAGCAGCTTGGCCATCGGCGGGAGCCTTCCCACCGGGGAGCTGTTTTTT.

This clonotype has a count of ten or more. The V and J genes are TRBV7-2 and TRBJ2-4; the D gene could be TRBD1 or TRBD2 (5 bases each). The CDR3 is 14 residues long. CDR1 is SGHTA and CDR2 is FQGNSA in the germline V gene. V gave up 8 bases and J gave up 0 bases, with 11 bases separating them. CDR3 protein: CASVLGTAKNIQYF. The CDR3 bases are TGTGCCAGCGTATTAGGGACAGCCAAAAACATTCAGTACTTC.

The V call is TRBV27, the J call TRBJ1-1, with unresolved D. The germline CDR1 and CDR2 sequences are MNHEY and SMNVEV (reference sequence). This CDR3 comprises 15 residues. V shed 11 bases and J shed 4 bases, with 23 bases lying between them. CDR3 region: CAGPPPGNSGTEAFF. In DNA, the CDR3 is TGTGCCGGCCCCCCCCCGGGGAACTCGGGCACTGAAGCTTTCTTT.

There are a few counts of this clonotype. V and J are TRBV27 and TRBJ2-3; possible D gene TRBD2, 5 bases. Trimming removed 5 bases from V and 0 bases from J, with 27 bases in between. Germline V lookup: CDR1 MNHEY, CDR2 SMNVEV (reference sequence). There are 20 residues in the CDR3. The CDR3 DNA is TGTGCCAGCAGTCCCCGTTTTATGACATTGAGGGCCTCTAGCACAGATACGCAGTATTTT. It specifies CASSPRFMTLRASSTDTQYF.

This clonotype was seen only a few times. The chain carries TRBV10-3 and TRBJ2-7; D is uncertain. Trimming removed 1 base from V and 2 bases from J, with 9 bases in between. Germline V gene data show CDR1 as ENHRY and CDR2 as SYGVKD. CDR3 length equals 14 residues. CDR3 loop: CAISELPGAYEQYF. The CDR3 nucleotides are TGTGCCATCAGTGAGTTACCAGGAGCCTACGAGCAGTACTTC.

This clonotype was detected a few times. The chain links TRBV5-1 to TRBJ2-5; 11 bases are a match to TRBD1. This CDR3 has 15 residues. Germline V gene lookup returns CDR1 SGHRS and CDR2 YFSETQ. V lost 4 bases, J lost 5 bases, and 7 bases stayed unmatched. CDR3 sequence reads: CASSAGQGAGETQYF. The CDR3, as DNA: TGCGCCAGCAGCGCCGGACAGGGGGCTGGGGAGACCCAGTACTTC.

At least ten counts were recorded for this clonotype. The V call is TRBV12-3 or TRBV12-4, the J call TRBJ2-7; perhaps D is TRBD1 or TRBD2 (5 bases each). Deletions cut 8 bases from V and 4 bases from J, with 21 bases between. The CDR3 loop spans 15 amino acids. The CDR3 loop is CASAPGTDSLYEQYF. The CDR3 DNA follows: TGTGCCAGCGCCCCCGGGACGGACTCACTATACGAGCAGTACTTC.

This clonotype was found many times. The J gene is TRBJ1-1, the V gene TRBV5-1; no firm D call. V dropped 0 bases and J dropped 1 base, with 7 bases sitting between them. Looked up from germline, CDR1 is SGHRS and CDR2 is YFSETQ. This CDR3 contains 14 residues. The chain's CDR3 is CASSLGLGNTEAFF. The CDR3 coding sequence is TGCGCCAGCAGCTTGGGACTGGGGAACACTGAAGCTTTCTTT.